The clone carrying this T cell receptor (beta chain) was observed a few times. Its antigen is unknown. Germline loops: CDR1 LNHDA, CDR2 SQIVND (reference sequence). The CDR3 loop spans 13 amino acids. The ends were cut back, 7 bases at V and 1 base at J, with 10 bases in the middle. Measured with immunoSEQ multiplex PCR; TCRdb has only the in-frame clones, and not every one. This table holds about 590,000 clones, nearly 97% found once. Naive-designated CD8 cells lacked CD45RO, were positively enriched for CCR7, and omitted terminally differentiated effector memory CD45RA+ cells. Among the donors, all were Caucasian adults who lived in Nashville, Tennessee. The source of the sample is a study of shared clonotypes between healthy human individuals. Study conclusions and caveats: The study found about 5% of naive CD4 clonotypes shared across four donors. Researchers sampled blood only, noting tissue repertoires likely differ. Generation of non-shared clonotypes was less probable than generation of clonotypes shared by all four donors.

The rearrangement uses TRBV19 and TRBJ1-1; no reliable D call. The receptor's source is a woman between 25 and 40 years old in good health. Material for sequencing was naive CD8+ T cells sorted from blood. CDR3 coding DNA: TGTGCCAGTAAATCTTTGGGGAACACTGAAGCTTTCTTT. This gives the protein CASKSLGNTEAFF.